The 28 T cell receptor beta chains below were found in one sample sequenced in a study of regulatory T cells in long-lasting Graves disease. TCR beta libraries were built with iRepertoire HTBI primers and Arm-PCR of CDR3 regions. TCRdb used MiXCR to reprocess the multiplex PCR reads, holding one entry per CDR3 protein. Of roughly 360,000 distinct CDR3 sequences listed, approximately 23% are singletons. Indicated time point: persistent/refractory GD, antithyroid drugs over 5 years with positive TRAb. The TCR library was prepared using RNA isolated from PBMCs. Sequences were derived from peripheral blood mononuclear cells (PBMCs), sampled when the disease was refractory, from a patient treated with antithyroid drugs. These TCRs come from a woman in her forties with Graves disease.

This clonotype was counted ten times or more. The chain couples TRBV15 to TRBJ2-7; 9 bases are shared with TRBD1. The V and J ends lost 5 bases and 5 bases, in that order; junction bases with no gene match: 4. Germline values: CDR1 LNHNV, CDR2 YYDKDF (reference sequence). The CDR3 runs 13 residues. The CDR3, as DNA: TGTGCCACCAGCGGGGACAGGGTCCACGAGCAGTACTTC. Translation: CATSGDRVHEQYF.

This rearrangement joins TRBV7-3 to TRBJ2-1, with D unresolved. The CDR3 is 13 amino acids. Germline-derived CDR1 and CDR2 are SGHTA and FQGTGA. V lost 2 bases, J lost 7 bases, and 9 bases lay in between. The CDR3, as DNA: TGTGCCAGCAGCTTAGCGTGGAAAAATGAGCAGTTCTTC. It yields the protein CASSLAWKNEQFF.

This rearrangement joins TRBV28 to TRBJ2-3, with 11 nucleotides matching TRBD2. The CDR3 loop spans 16 amino acids. Trimming removed 7 bases from V and 5 bases from J; junction bases left unmatched: 11. Per germline, CDR1 MDHEN and CDR2 SYDVKM. CDR3 nucleotides: TGTGCCAGCAACCCTACTAGCGGGAGAGTAAAAGATACGCAGTATTTT. This translates into CASNPTSGRVKDTQYF.

The chain carries TRBV15 and TRBJ1-3; D uncertain. CDR1 is LNHNV, CDR2 YYDKDF, per germline (reference sequence). Trimming took off 0 bases at V and 4 bases at J, with 16 bases between the two ends. CDR3 length: 17 amino acids. CDR3: CATSRDPRGVSGNTIYF. DNA for the CDR3: TGTGCCACCAGCAGAGATCCTCGCGGGGTCTCGGGAAACACCATATATTTT.

This clonotype was seen a handful of times. This chain connects TRBV29-1 to TRBJ1-4; D not certain. Germline V gene data show CDR1 as SQVTM and CDR2 as ANQGSEA. The CDR3 runs to 11 residues. The ends were cut back, 7 bases at V and 7 bases at J, with 10 bases in the middle. CDR3 in amino acids: CSASVGEKLFF. CDR3 bases: TGCAGCGCCTCGGTGGGTGAAAAACTGTTTTTT. The variable domain in full, with the rest retrieved from reference TRBV29-1 and TRBJ1-4, is SAVISQKPSRDICQRGTSLTIQCQVDSQVTMMFWYRQQPGQSLTLIATANQGSEATYESGFVIDKFPISRPNLTFSTLTVSNMSPEDSSIYLCSASVGEKLFFGSGTQLSVL.

V and J are TRBV20-1 and TRBJ2-5; D is ambiguous. The CDR3 is 11 amino acids. V was trimmed by 6 bases and J by 5 bases, leaving 10 bases between them. Germline V gene lookup returns CDR1 DFQATT and CDR2 SNEGSKA (reference sequence). The CDR3 here is CSAPRAETQYF. In DNA, the CDR3 is TGCAGTGCGCCCCGGGCGGAGACCCAGTACTTC.

The V gene is TRBV3-1, the J gene TRBJ2-3; D is uncertain. This CDR3 has 14 amino acids. CDR1 and CDR2 (germline): LGHDT, YNNKEL (reference sequence). V gave up 5 bases and J gave up 2 bases, with 11 bases separating them. The CDR3 DNA follows: TGTGCCAGCAGCACCGGACCGATCACAGATACGCAGTATTTT. This codes for CASSTGPITDTQYF.

This clonotype appeared many times. The rearrangement uses TRBV7-2 and TRBJ2-7; maybe TRBD2 (5 bases). The germline V and J ends were trimmed by 5 bases and 5 bases, with 25 bases remaining between them. Germline CDR1 is SGHTA and CDR2 is FQGNSA. The CDR3 covers 17 residues. This CDR3 reads CASSPMLAGRTDHEQYF. Here the CDR3 DNA reads TGTGCCAGCAGCCCAATGCTGGCGGGTCGCACGGATCACGAGCAGTACTTC.

This clonotype appeared many times. The rearrangement links TRBV28 to TRBJ2-7; TRBD2 might be the D (7 bases). With 6 bases removed from V and 2 bases from J, the gap between germline ends came to 29 bases. The CDR3 totals 19 residues. Germline loops: CDR1 MDHEN, CDR2 SYDVKM. As DNA, the CDR3 is TGTGCCAGCAGGCCGCGGGGGTCGGGGGGCGGGAGAACCGCCTACGAGCAGTACTTC. Its translation: CASRPRGSGGGRTAYEQYF.

V usage is TRBV7-9 and J usage is TRBJ1-1, with D possibly matching TRBD1 (5 bases). Trimming took off 5 bases at V and 6 bases at J, with 22 bases between the two ends. Germline CDR1 reads SEHNR; CDR2 reads FQNEAQ (reference sequence). The CDR3 covers 16 residues. The CDR3 loop reads CASSPGNYRQLSEAFF. The CDR3 coding sequence is TGTGCCAGCAGCCCAGGCAACTACAGACAGCTCTCTGAAGCTTTCTTT.

The chain recombines TRBV6-5 with TRBJ2-7; 7 bases fit TRBD1. The V gene end was trimmed by 0 bases and the J gene end by 9 bases; junction bases not matched to a gene: 11. Germline values: CDR1 MNHEY, CDR2 SVGAGI. The CDR3 loop spans 15 amino acids. CDR3 residues: CASSYSGRGISVQYF. CDR3 DNA: TGTGCCAGCAGTTACTCGGGCAGGGGGATCTCTGTGCAGTACTTC.

In its sample, this clonotype was seen a few times. The rearrangement uses TRBV4-1 and TRBJ2-4, with unresolved D. V dropped 0 bases and J dropped 5 bases, with 11 bases sitting between them. The CDR3 spans 15 residues. The germline V gene has CDR1 MGHRA and CDR2 YSYEKL. The CDR3 is CASSQDLGTQNIQYF. DNA of the CDR3: TGCGCCAGCAGCCAAGATCTGGGCACCCAAAACATTCAGTACTTC.

This chain joins TRBV11-2 and TRBJ1-4, with 8 bases identical to TRBD1. CDR1 SGHAT and CDR2 FQNNGV come from the germline V gene. The CDR3 covers 15 residues. V was clipped by 2 bases and J by 8 bases; unmatched bases: 7. The CDR3 loop is CASSLTRGLREKLFF. CDR3 bases: TGTGCCAGCAGCTTAACCAGGGGGCTACGGGAAAAACTGTTTTTT.

This clonotype appeared many times. The conserved phenylalanine or tryptophan normally closing the CDR3 is absent here, so this likely arose from a read error. The limits of the CDR3 on the DNA are not certain, so only TCRdb's listed CDR3 is given. The chain uses TRBV28 and TRBJ1-1. Germline CDR1 is MDHEN and CDR2 is SYDVKM. The CDR3 has 10 residues if both end residues are counted. CDR3 residues: CASSSDRMQV.

V usage is TRBV12-3 or TRBV12-4 and J usage is TRBJ2-1, with D possibly matching TRBD1 (6 bases). The CDR3 runs to 15 residues. V dropped 5 bases and J dropped 0 bases, with 11 bases sitting between them. The CDR3 DNA reads as TGTGCCAGCAGTACAGGGTTGAGCTCCTACAATGAGCAGTTCTTC. As protein: CASSTGLSSYNEQFF.

Ten or more counts support this clonotype. V and J are TRBV19 and TRBJ2-2; 8 nucleotides align to TRBD1. CDR3 length equals 16 residues. V dropped 6 bases and J dropped 0; count of bases not matched to a gene: 6. The V gene's germline CDR1 is LNHDA and CDR2 SQIVND (reference sequence). For the CDR3, the DNA is TGTGCCAGTAGATTGGACAGGGCCGCGAACACCGGGGAGCTGTTTTTT. Its protein is CASRLDRAANTGELFF.

This clonotype was recorded many times. CDR3 sequence (DNA): TGTGCCAGCAGCTTAGCTACAGGGGATGAAAAACTGTTTTTT. Amino acids: CASSLATGDEKLFF. This chain links TRBV7-2 with TRBJ1-4, with 7 bases lining up with TRBD1. The CDR3 has 14 amino acids. Germline assignment: CDR1 SGHTA and CDR2 FQGNSA. The V segment lost 0 bases and the J segment 6 bases; nucleotides outside the gene matches: 1.

The chain carries TRBV7-9 and TRBJ2-5, with D unclear. Deletions cut 4 bases from V and 0 bases from J, with 6 bases between. Per the germline V gene, CDR1 is SEHNR and CDR2 is FQNEAQ (reference sequence). The CDR3 loop spans 13 amino acids. The DNA for the CDR3 is TGTGCCAGCAGCTACCTCTACCAAGAGACCCAGTACTTC. Its protein is CASSYLYQETQYF.

The V and J genes are TRBV6-2 or TRBV6-3 and TRBJ1-4; D unresolved. Trimming shortened V by 0 bases and J by 6 bases, and 11 bases separated the two germline ends. In germline, CDR1 is MNHEY, CDR2 SVGEGT. This CDR3 contains 15 residues. CDR3 region: CASSYSPRGDEKLFF. The CDR3 coding sequence is TGTGCCAGCAGTTACTCGCCGAGAGGTGATGAAAAACTGTTTTTT.

The sample holds many counts of this clonotype. The rearrangement joins TRBV12-3 or TRBV12-4 to TRBJ2-7, with D uncertain. The V end was cut by 5 bases, the J end by 5 bases, with 7 bases between. The CDR3 runs 11 residues. The CDR3 is CASSHRHEQYF. The CDR3 DNA follows: TGTGCCAGCAGTCATCGGCACGAGCAGTACTTC.

This clonotype was seen only once. Mismatch with germline at one junction end may stem from a read error. The chain is built from TRBV2 and TRBJ2-2; maybe TRBD1 (5 bases). Germline loops: CDR1 SNHLY, CDR2 FYNNEI. This CDR3 spans 15 amino acids. CDR3: CASGEWGTSTGELFF. The CDR3 DNA reads TGTGCCAGCGGTGAATGGGGCACCTCGACCGGGGAGCTGTTTTTT.

This chain connects TRBV9 to TRBJ2-6, with 10 bases that match TRBD1. Germline V gives CDR1 SGDLS, CDR2 YYNGEE. The length of the CDR3 is 17 residues. V dropped 4 bases and J dropped 0; count of bases not matched to a gene: 4. The DNA of the CDR3 is TGTGCCAGCAGCCTGGGACAGGGGATCTCTGGGGCCAACGTCCTGACTTTC. The encoded protein is CASSLGQGISGANVLTF. The variable domain in full, with the rest retrieved from reference TRBV9 and TRBJ2-6, is DSGVTQTPKHLITATGQRVTLRCSPRSGDLSVYWYQQSLDQGLQFLIQYYNGEERAKGNILERFSAQQFPDLHSELNLSSLELGDSALYFCASSLGQGISGANVLTFGAGSRLTVL.

The chain couples TRBV7-9 to TRBJ2-7; possible D gene TRBD2, 6 bases. The CDR3 covers 17 residues. V lost 1 base to trimming and J lost 4 bases, with 20 bases between them. Germline CDR1 reads SEHNR; CDR2 reads FQNEAQ (reference sequence). The CDR3 sequence: CASSLGPPGWAGYEQYF. The CDR3 nucleotides read TGTGCCAGCAGCTTAGGACCCCCAGGTTGGGCGGGATACGAGCAGTACTTC.

Only a few counts were recorded for this clonotype. The V and J genes are TRBV4-1 and TRBJ2-3; 11 bases line up with TRBD2. The ends lost 2 bases at V and 4 bases at J; junction bases unmatched: 2. This CDR3 comprises 15 residues. CDR1 and CDR2 from the germline V gene are MGHRA and YSYEKL. The chain's CDR3 is CASSQLAGGADTQYF. The CDR3 bases are TGCGCCAGCAGCCAACTAGCGGGAGGAGCAGATACGCAGTATTTT.

This clonotype came up many times. This rearrangement joins TRBV20-1 to TRBJ1-1, with 7 bases identical to TRBD1. This CDR3 region has 14 residues. Germline V CDR1 and CDR2: DFQATT, SNEGSKA (reference sequence). V was clipped by 3 bases and J by 2 bases; unmatched bases: 6. The CDR3 DNA follows: TGCAGTGCTAGGGTAAGGGGGCTTAACACTGAAGCTTTCTTT. The encoded protein is CSARVRGLNTEAFF.

This sequence joins TRBV6-1 and TRBJ2-7; D gene uncertain. The V gene's germline CDR1 is MNHNS and CDR2 SASEGT. There are 13 residues in the CDR3. Trimming pared 3 bases from V and 0 bases from J, leaving 6 bases between. CDR3 nucleotide sequence: TGTGCCAGCAGTGACGGAAGCTCCTACGAGCAGTACTTC. Residues: CASSDGSSYEQYF.

The chain couples TRBV28 to TRBJ2-2; weak D call: TRBD2 (6 bases). V gave up 10 bases and J gave up 5 bases, with 20 bases separating them. The CDR3 consists of 15 residues. Germline V gene data show CDR1 as MDHEN and CDR2 as SYDVKM. CDR3 nucleotide sequence: TGTGCCACCTTCAGAGGCGGGAAGGGGACCGGGGAGCTGTTTTTT. It is translated as CATFRGGKGTGELFF.

Concerning this clonotype: This may be a read error: a much more frequent sequence differs by one nucleotide. The rearrangement links TRBV2 to TRBJ2-5; D may match TRBD1 or TRBD2 (6 bases each). The CDR3 totals 14 residues. V lost 5 bases, J lost 6 bases, and 16 bases lay in between. The germline gives CDR1 SNHLY, CDR2 FYNNEI. In DNA, the CDR3 is TGTGCCAGCAGTCCAGGTACAGGGAGGCAGACCCAGTACTTC. Its translation is CASSPGTGRQTQYF.